These 14 T cell receptor beta chains share one sample of origin, sequenced in a study of OX40 agonist ivuxolimab in advanced cancers. Measured with immunoSEQ multiplex PCR; TCRdb has only the in-frame clones, and not every one. This sample has 15,000 to 20,000 clones, with 70% to 90% found just once. The sequenced sample was CD4+ or CD8+ T cells sorted from blood, obtained in a trial of the OX40 agonist ivuxolimab. These receptors were obtained from an adult with an advanced solid tumor such as melanoma, head and neck, liver or kidney cancer.

Concerning this clone itself: This sample includes further DNA sequences coding for the same CDR3. This chain connects TRBV19 to TRBJ2-4, with 10 bases aligning to TRBD1. With V trimmed by 5 bases and J by 4 bases, 8 bases remained unmatched. This CDR3 region has 16 residues. Germline values: CDR1 LNHDA, CDR2 SQIVND (reference sequence). The CDR3 region is CASSGTAGQGKNIQYF. The CDR3 bases are TGTGCCAGTAGTGGAACCGCGGGACAGGGGAAAAACATTCAGTACTTC.

The chain combines TRBV6-4 with TRBJ2-3; 9 bases agree with TRBD2. CDR1 MRHNA and CDR2 SNTAGT come from the germline V gene. The V gene end was trimmed by 4 bases and the J gene end by 7 bases; junction bases not matched to a gene: 12. The CDR3 extends over 16 amino acids. CDR3 protein: CASSATSGVGGYTQYF. DNA for the CDR3: TGTGCCAGCAGTGCGACTAGCGGAGTGGGGGGTTATACGCAGTATTTT.

The chain recombines TRBV7-9 with TRBJ2-2, with D perhaps TRBD1 (6 bases). The germline V gene has CDR1 SEHNR and CDR2 FQNEAQ (reference sequence). This CDR3 region has 16 residues. Trimming stripped 5 bases from V and 0 bases from J, with 13 bases between. The CDR3 loop reads CASSPQGTANTGELFF. The CDR3 bases are TGTGCCAGCAGCCCACAGGGTACCGCGAACACCGGGGAGCTGTTTTTT.

This clone showed up just a few times. The chain joins TRBV11-3 to TRBJ2-1; 10 nucleotides match TRBD2. Germline CDR1 is SGHNT and CDR2 is YENEEA. The CDR3 loop spans 16 amino acids. With V trimmed by 2 bases and J by 7 bases, 8 bases remained unmatched. The CDR3 DNA follows: TGTGCCAGCAGCTTAAGAAGCGGGAGGGCTGAGAATGAGCAGTTCTTC. Protein: CASSLRSGRAENEQFF.

This sequence joins TRBV5-8 and TRBJ2-1; 10 nucleotides line up with TRBD2. This CDR3 has 16 residues. V lost 2 bases to trimming and J lost 4 bases; unmatched junction nucleotides: 6. CDR1 and CDR2 from the germline V gene are SGHTS and YDEGEE. The CDR3 nucleotides read TGTGCCAGCAGCTTAACCGGGACTAGCGCTTACAATGAGCAGTTCTTC. This codes for CASSLTGTSAYNEQFF.

The rearrangement links TRBV10-3 to TRBJ1-5, with 8 nucleotides matching TRBD1. V lost 5 bases to trimming and J lost 7 bases; unmatched junction nucleotides: 4. This CDR3 is built from 13 residues. Germline CDR1 ENHRY, CDR2 SYGVKD. The CDR3 DNA reads TGTGCCATCAGTCAGGACAGGGACCAGCCCCAGCATTTT. This gives the protein CAISQDRDQPQHF.

V usage is TRBV7-9 and J usage is TRBJ2-2; the D gene could be TRBD1 or TRBD2 (5 bases each). The germline V and J ends were trimmed by 6 bases and 7 bases, with 15 bases remaining between them. The V gene's germline CDR1 is SEHNR and CDR2 FQNEAQ (reference sequence). The CDR3 sequence is 14 residues long. This CDR3 reads CASRTQGDGGELFF. CDR3 DNA: TGTGCCAGCAGGACCCAGGGAGACGGCGGGGAGCTGTTTTTT.

Only one count was recorded for this clone. V gene TRBV28 combines with J gene TRBJ1-2, with 7 bases fitting TRBD1. CDR3 length: 15 amino acids. CDR1 and CDR2 (germline): MDHEN, SYDVKM. V lost 6 bases to trimming and J lost 5 bases; unmatched junction nucleotides: 12. CDR3 nucleotides: TGTGCCAGCAGGGTACCCCCGGGGACAGCTTATGGCTACACCTTC. This codes for CASRVPPGTAYGYTF.

The chain uses TRBV7-6 and TRBJ1-4; no clear D. Trimming removed 1 base from V and 8 bases from J, with 17 bases in between. The CDR3 length is 16 residues. The germline CDR1 and CDR2 sequences are SGHVS and FNYEAQ. The CDR3 protein is CASSLEVSRTGEKLFF. CDR3 DNA sequence: TGTGCCAGCAGCTTAGAGGTTTCGAGGACCGGGGAAAAACTGTTTTTT.

CDR3 in amino acids: CASSVEGTGGGYGYTF. The CDR3 nucleotides read TGTGCCAGCAGCGTAGAAGGCACAGGGGGCGGCTATGGCTACACCTTC. The V gene is TRBV9, the J gene TRBJ1-2, with 9 bases fitting TRBD1. Germline V lookup: CDR1 SGDLS, CDR2 YYNGEE. The CDR3 is 16 residues long. V shed 0 bases, J shed 4 bases, and the junction held 7 bases outside the gene matches.

The genes are TRBV28 and TRBJ1-1, with D possibly TRBD1 on 5 matching bases. There are 15 residues in the CDR3. V shed 6 bases and J shed 1 base, with 15 bases lying between them. From germline, CDR1 is MDHEN and CDR2 SYDVKM. CDR3 loop: CASRGGAWANTEAFF. The CDR3 DNA reads TGTGCCAGCAGGGGTGGGGCGTGGGCGAACACTGAAGCTTTCTTT.

The chain has TRBV11-3 and TRBJ2-1; possible D gene TRBD2, 8 bases. CDR3 length equals 13 residues. Trimming removed 6 bases at V and 7 bases at J, with 13 bases between. From germline, CDR1 is SGHNT and CDR2 YENEEA. CDR3 region: CASSVAGQNEQFF. The CDR3 nucleotides are TGTGCCAGCAGTGTAGCGGGACAGAATGAGCAGTTCTTC. Looking up the rest from reference TRBV11-3 and TRBJ2-1 gives the full variable domain: EAGVVQSPRYKIIEKKQPVAFWCNPISGHNTLYWYLQNLGQGPELLIRYENEEAVDDSQLPKDRFSAERLKGVDSTLKIQPAELGDSAVYLCASSVAGQNEQFFGPGTRLTVL.

The V call is TRBV6-6, the J call TRBJ2-5; TRBD1 or TRBD2 may be the D gene (6 bases each). CDR3 length: 15 residues. The germline V and J ends were trimmed by 2 bases and 1 base, with 11 bases remaining between them. Germline V gene sequence: CDR1 MNHNY, CDR2 SVGAGI (reference sequence). The CDR3 coding sequence is TGTGCCAGCAGTTACGGGGGGCGCATCCAAGAGACCCAGTACTTC. Translation gives CASSYGGRIQETQYF.

The V call is TRBV6-1, the J call TRBJ2-3; D perhaps matches TRBD2 (5 bases). The CDR3 consists of 15 residues. CDR1 and CDR2 (germline): MNHNS, SASEGT. V dropped 6 bases and J dropped 0 bases, with 13 bases sitting between them. CDR3 loop: CASSERSVSTDTQYF. In DNA, the CDR3 is TGTGCCAGCAGCGAACGTAGCGTCAGCACAGATACGCAGTATTTT.